Given below is one T cell receptor (beta chain) in context. Its antigen has not been determined. The record has no base qualities; no much larger clone is one base away. The CDR3 starts with the cysteine, ends with the phenylalanine, and has 14 residues. Only CDR3 DNA remains: 42 bases, in frame from the first base. At the junction V is shortened by 6 bases and J by 3 bases; bases outside the gene matches: 5. The germline V gene provides CDR1 MNHEY and CDR2 SVGAGI. These data are taken from a study of T cell responses to AZD1222 COVID-19 vaccine (dated by TCRdb to the early 2020s). About the full investigation: AZD1222 recipients with second doses at about 4 weeks or about 12 weeks were pooled, because spike-specific TCR depth and breadth did not differ between schedules. TCR sequencing covered approximately 230 trial participants: nearly 210 given two doses of AZD1222 and 26 given two doses of MenACWY control vaccine. Trial participants were enrolled by age into subgroups of 18-55, 56-69 and 70-plus years, and around 150, 29 and 61 TCR-sequenced participants, respectively, were included in these subgroups. On the study overall, not on this receptor specifically: Conclusions about previously exposed vaccinees are limited, since just a handful of AZD1222 recipients were seropositive for SARS-CoV-2 at baseline. Because no day 14 peak-response samples were available, repertoires were characterized only after the peak T cell response. The 56-69-year group was small, and its depth increase did not reach significance, likely because of low power. Most participants were white British and females outnumbered males, and the authors suggested that clonal diversity may have been underestimated. A significant rise in spike-specific TCR breadth and depth was observed after two AZD1222 doses relative to day 0 and relative to MenACWY recipients. CD4 TCRs associated with the vaccine covered the entire spike protein, and the dominant responses were in regions 160-218 and 743-854. Reportedly, almost half of the unique spike-specific TCRs recognized epitopes lying outside the regions that are mutated in the B.1.351 and B.1.1.7 variants.

The CDR3 regions of human TCRbeta chains were analyzed by immunosequencing. Regarding the original processing steps: Repertoire TCRs were checked for matches against a reference library of SARS-CoV-2-specific TCRs that had been generated using the MIRA antigen-specificity platform. Breadth meant the fraction of unique TCRs that were SARS-CoV-2-associated, whereas depth meant the fraction of total T cells that were SARS-CoV-2-associated. Each spike-specific TCR was assigned to its reactive spike region and to a CD4 or CD8 class using the MIRA data. Log10-transformed breadth and depth values were compared by one-way ANOVA with Sidak's multiple comparisons tests. The source is immuneACCESS, and TCRdb retained only in-frame sequences with V and J called. Part of the clones is not carried over; for the studies checked, unresolved V genes explain less than half of this, and the remainder is unexplained. V, J and clone size reflect that table, while D and trimming were determined from the DNA. The sample table lists under 150,000 clones, 92% of them with a count of one. Just over 3% of the sample is in the top ten clones.

The time point label for this specimen denotes: baseline before first vaccination. Vaccinee samples came from UK trials COV001 and COV002, including a single-blind randomized controlled phase 2/3 trial of AZD1222 (ChAdOx1 nCoV-19) in healthy adults. Trial participant PBMC samples were collected at day 0 and day 28 after the second dose for TCRbeta chain sequencing. The rearrangement combines TRBV6-5 with TRBJ1-5; the central 7 bases match TRBD1. Sample: peripheral blood, taken on day 0 of AZD1222 vaccination. The origin of this receptor is an adult in good health. The CDR3 reads CASRVTGNNQPQHF. The base sequence is TGTGCCAGCAGGGTGACAGGGAACAATCAGCCCCAGCATTTT.